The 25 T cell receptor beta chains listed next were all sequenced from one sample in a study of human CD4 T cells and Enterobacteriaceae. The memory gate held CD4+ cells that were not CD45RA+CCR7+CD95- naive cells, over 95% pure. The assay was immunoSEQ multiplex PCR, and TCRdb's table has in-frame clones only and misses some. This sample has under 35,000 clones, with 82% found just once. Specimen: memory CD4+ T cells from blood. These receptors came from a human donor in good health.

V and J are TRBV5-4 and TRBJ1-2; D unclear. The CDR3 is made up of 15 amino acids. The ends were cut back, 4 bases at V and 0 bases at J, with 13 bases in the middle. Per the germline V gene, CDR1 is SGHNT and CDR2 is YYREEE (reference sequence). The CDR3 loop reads CASSPGRSTNYGYTF. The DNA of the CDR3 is TGTGCCAGCAGCCCAGGACGGAGCACTAACTATGGCTACACCTTC.

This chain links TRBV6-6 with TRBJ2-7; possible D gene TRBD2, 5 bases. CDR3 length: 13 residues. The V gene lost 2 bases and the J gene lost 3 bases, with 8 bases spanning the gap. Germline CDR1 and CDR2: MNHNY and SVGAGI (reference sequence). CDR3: CASSYGLYYEQYF. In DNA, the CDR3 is TGTGCCAGCAGTTACGGACTGTACTACGAGCAGTACTTC.

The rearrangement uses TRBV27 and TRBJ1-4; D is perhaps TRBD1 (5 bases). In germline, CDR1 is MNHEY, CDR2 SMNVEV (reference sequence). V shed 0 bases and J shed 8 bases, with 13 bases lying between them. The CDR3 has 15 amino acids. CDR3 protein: CASSLSISPGEKLFF. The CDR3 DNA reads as TGTGCCAGCAGTTTATCGATTAGTCCAGGGGAAAAACTGTTTTTT.

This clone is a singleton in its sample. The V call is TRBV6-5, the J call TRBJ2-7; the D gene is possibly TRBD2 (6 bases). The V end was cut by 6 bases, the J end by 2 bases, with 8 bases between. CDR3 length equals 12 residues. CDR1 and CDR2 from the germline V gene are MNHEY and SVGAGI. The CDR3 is CASRRGTYEQYF. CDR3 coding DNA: TGTGCCAGCAGGCGGGGTACCTACGAGCAGTACTTC.

CDR3 nucleotides: TGCGCCAGCAGCTGGGGGACAGGGGGCGCGGGGACCCAGTACTTC. It yields the protein CASSWGTGGAGTQYF. V gene TRBV5-1 combines with J gene TRBJ2-5, with 12 positions matching TRBD1. Germline trimming cut 3 bases from V and 7 bases from J; bases unmatched to any gene: 7. Germline V gene sequence: CDR1 SGHRS, CDR2 YFSETQ. The CDR3 contains 15 residues. Drawing the rest from reference TRBV5-1 and TRBJ2-5, the complete variable domain is KAGVTQTPRYLIKTRGQQVTLSCSPISGHRSVSWYQQTPGQGLQFLFEYFSETQRNKGNFPGRFSGRQFSNSRSEMNVSTLELGDSALYLCASSWGTGGAGTQYFGPGTRLLVL.

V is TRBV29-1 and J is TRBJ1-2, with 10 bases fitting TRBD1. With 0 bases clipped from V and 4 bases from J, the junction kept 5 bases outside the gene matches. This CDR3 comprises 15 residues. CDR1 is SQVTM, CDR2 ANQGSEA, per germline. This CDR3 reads CSVEDQRTGGYGYTF. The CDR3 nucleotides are TGCAGCGTTGAAGATCAACGGACAGGGGGCTATGGCTACACCTTC.

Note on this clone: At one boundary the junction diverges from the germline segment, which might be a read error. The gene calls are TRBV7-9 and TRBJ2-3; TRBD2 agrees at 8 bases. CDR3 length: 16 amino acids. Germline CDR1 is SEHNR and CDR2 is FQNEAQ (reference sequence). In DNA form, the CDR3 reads TGTGCCAGCAACCCCTCGGCGGGGGGCCGGACAGATGCGCAGTATTTT. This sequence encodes CASNPSAGGRTDAQYF.

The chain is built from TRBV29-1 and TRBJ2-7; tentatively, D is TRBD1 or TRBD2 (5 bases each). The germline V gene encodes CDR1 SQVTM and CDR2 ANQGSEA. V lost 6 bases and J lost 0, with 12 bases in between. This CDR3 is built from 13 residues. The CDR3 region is CSVARDRSYEQYF. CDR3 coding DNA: TGCAGCGTCGCAAGGGACCGCTCCTACGAGCAGTACTTC.

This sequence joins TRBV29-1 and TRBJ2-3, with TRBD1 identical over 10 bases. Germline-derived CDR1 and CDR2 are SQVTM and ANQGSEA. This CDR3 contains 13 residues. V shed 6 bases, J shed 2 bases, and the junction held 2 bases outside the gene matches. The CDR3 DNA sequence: TGCAGCGTGGACAGGGGGTACACAGATACGCAGTATTTT. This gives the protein CSVDRGYTDTQYF.

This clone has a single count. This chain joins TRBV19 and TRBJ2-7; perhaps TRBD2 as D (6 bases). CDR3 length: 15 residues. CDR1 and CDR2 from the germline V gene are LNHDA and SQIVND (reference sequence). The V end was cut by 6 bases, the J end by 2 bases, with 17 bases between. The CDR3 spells CASRRGGTYTYEQYF. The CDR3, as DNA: TGTGCCAGTAGAAGAGGTGGGACTTATACCTACGAGCAGTACTTC. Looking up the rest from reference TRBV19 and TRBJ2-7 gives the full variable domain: DGGITQSPKYLFRKEGQNVTLSCEQNLNHDAMYWYRQDPGQGLRLIYYSQIVNDFQKGDIAEGYSVSREKKESFPLTVTSAQKNPTAFYLCASRRGGTYTYEQYFGPGTRLTVT.

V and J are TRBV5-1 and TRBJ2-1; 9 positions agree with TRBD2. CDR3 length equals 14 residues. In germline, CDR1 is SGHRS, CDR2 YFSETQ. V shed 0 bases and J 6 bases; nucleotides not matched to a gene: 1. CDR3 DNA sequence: TGCGCCAGCAGCTTGGGACTAGCGGCCAATGAGCAGTTCTTC. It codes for CASSLGLAANEQFF.

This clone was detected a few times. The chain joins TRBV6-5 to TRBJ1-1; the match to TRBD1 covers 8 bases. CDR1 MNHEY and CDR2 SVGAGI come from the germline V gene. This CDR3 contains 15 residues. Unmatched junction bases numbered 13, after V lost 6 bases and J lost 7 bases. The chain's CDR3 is CASRYLGTGNNEAFF. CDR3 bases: TGTGCCAGCAGGTACCTCGGGACAGGTAATAATGAAGCTTTCTTT.

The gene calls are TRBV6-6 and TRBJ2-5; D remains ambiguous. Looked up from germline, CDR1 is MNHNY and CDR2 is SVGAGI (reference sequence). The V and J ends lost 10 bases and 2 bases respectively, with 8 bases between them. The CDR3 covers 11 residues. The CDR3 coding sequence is TGTGCCACCCTATCTCAAGAGACCCAGTACTTC. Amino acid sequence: CATLSQETQYF.

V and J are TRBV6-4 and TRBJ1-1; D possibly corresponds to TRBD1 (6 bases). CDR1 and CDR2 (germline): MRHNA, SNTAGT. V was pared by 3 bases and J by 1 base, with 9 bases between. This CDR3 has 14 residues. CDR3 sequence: CASSEGAENTEAFF. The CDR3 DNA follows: TGTGCCAGCAGTGAGGGGGCCGAGAACACTGAAGCTTTCTTT.

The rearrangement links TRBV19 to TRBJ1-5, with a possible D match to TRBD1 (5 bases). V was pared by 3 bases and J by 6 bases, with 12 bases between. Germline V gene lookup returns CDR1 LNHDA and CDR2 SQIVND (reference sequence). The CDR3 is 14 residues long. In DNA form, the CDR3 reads TGTGCCAGTAGTATTCTAGGGGAGGCTCAGCCCCAGCATTTT. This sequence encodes CASSILGEAQPQHF.

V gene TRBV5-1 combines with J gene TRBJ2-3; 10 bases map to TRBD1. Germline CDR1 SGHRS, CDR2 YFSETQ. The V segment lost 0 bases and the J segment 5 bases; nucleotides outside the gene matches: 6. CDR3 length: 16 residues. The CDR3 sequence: CASSLVTGQGIDTQYF. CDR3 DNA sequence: TGCGCCAGCAGCTTGGTTACGGGACAGGGGATAGATACGCAGTATTTT. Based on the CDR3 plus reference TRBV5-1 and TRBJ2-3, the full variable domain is KAGVTQTPRYLIKTRGQQVTLSCSPISGHRSVSWYQQTPGQGLQFLFEYFSETQRNKGNFPGRFSGRQFSNSRSEMNVSTLELGDSALYLCASSLVTGQGIDTQYFGPGTRLTVL.

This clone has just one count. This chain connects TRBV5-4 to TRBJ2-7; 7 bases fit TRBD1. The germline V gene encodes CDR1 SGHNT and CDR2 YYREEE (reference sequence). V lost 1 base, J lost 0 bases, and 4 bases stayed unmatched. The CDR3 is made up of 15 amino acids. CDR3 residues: CASSLSPGGSYEQYF. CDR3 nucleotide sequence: TGTGCCAGCAGCTTGAGTCCAGGGGGCTCCTACGAGCAGTACTTC. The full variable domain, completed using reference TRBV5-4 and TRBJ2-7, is ETGVTQSPTHLIKTRGQQVTLRCSSQSGHNTVSWYQQALGQGPQFIFQYYREEENGRGNFPPRFSGLQFPNYSSELNVNALELDDSALYLCASSLSPGGSYEQYFGPGTRLTVT.

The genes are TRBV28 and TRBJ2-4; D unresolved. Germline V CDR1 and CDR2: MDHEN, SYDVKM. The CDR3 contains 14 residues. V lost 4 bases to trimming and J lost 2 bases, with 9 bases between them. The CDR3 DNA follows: TGTGCCAGCAGTTCGGTTCCCCCCAAAAACATTCAGTACTTC. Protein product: CASSSVPPKNIQYF.

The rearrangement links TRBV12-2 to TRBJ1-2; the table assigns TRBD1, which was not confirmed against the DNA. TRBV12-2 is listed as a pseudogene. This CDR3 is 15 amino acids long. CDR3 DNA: TGTGCAAGTCGCTTAGGCGGACAGGGAGACTATGGCTACACCTTC. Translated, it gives CASRLGGQGDYGYTF.

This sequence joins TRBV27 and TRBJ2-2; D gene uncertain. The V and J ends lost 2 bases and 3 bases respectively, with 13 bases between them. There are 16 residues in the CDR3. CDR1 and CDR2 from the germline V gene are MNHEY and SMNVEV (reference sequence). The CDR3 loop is CASSLRVMDHTGELFF. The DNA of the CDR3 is TGTGCCAGCAGTTTAAGAGTGATGGATCACACCGGGGAGCTGTTTTTT.

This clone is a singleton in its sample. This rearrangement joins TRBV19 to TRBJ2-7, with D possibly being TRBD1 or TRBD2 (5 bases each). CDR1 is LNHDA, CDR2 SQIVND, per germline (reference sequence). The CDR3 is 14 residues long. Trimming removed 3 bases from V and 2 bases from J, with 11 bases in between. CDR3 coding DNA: TGTGCCAGTAGTATTAAGAGGGGCCCCTACGAGCAGTACTTC. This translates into CASSIKRGPYEQYF.

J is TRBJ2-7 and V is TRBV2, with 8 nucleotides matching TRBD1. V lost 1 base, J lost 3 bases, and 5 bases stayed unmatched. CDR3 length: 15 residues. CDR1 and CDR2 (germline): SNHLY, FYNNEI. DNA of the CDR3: TGTGCCAGCAGTGAAGGACAGGGGATTATCTACGAGCAGTACTTC. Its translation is CASSEGQGIIYEQYF.

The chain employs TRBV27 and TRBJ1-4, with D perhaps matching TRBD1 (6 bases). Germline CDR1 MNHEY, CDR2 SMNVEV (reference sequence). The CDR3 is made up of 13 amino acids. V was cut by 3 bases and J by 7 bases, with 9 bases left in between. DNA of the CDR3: TGTGCCAGCAGTTTTAGGACAGCTGAAAAACTGTTTTTT. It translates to CASSFRTAEKLFF. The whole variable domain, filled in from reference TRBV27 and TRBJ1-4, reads EAQVTQNPRYLITVTGKKLTVTCSQNMNHEYMSWYRQDPGLGLRQIYYSMNVEVTDKGDVPEGYKVSRKEKRNFPLILESPSPNQTSLYFCASSFRTAEKLFFGSGTQLSVL.

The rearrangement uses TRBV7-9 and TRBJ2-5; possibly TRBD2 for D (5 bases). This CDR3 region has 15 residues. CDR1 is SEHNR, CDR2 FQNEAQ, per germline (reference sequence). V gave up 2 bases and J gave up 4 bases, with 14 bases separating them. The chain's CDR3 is CASSLLDSSLETQYF. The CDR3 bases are TGTGCCAGCAGCTTATTGGACTCCAGCCTAGAGACCCAGTACTTC. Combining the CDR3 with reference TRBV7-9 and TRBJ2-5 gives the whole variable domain DTGVSQNPRHKITKRGQNVTFRCDPISEHNRLYWYRQTLGQGPEFLTYFQNEAQLEKSRLLSDRFSAERPKGSFSTLEIQRTEQGDSAMYLCASSLLDSSLETQYFGPGTRLLVL.

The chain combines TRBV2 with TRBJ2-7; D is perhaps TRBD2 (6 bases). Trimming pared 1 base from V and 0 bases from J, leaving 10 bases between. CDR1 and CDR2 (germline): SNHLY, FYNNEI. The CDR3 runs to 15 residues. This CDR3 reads CASSEGEASSYEQYF. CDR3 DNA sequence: TGTGCCAGCAGTGAAGGGGAGGCCAGCTCCTACGAGCAGTACTTC.